The entry that follows covers one T cell receptor (beta chain) sequence. Trimming shortened V by 0 bases and J by 4 bases, and 7 bases separated the two germline ends. From germline, CDR1 is GTSNPN and CDR2 SVGIG (reference sequence). This CDR3 contains 13 residues. The data derive from a study of blood T cell repertoires in COVID-19. The wider study: Samples of COVID-19 (acute and convalescent) were obtained from the United States, Italy and Spain. Nucleic acid was either cDNA or gDNA, and it came from T cells, B-cell-depleted T cells, or PBMCs.

Source study methods: Reference gene primer amplification gave nucleated cell count estimates. The protocol was immunoSEQ multiplex PCR, while the TCRdb copy is restricted to in-frame clones and leaves out a portion. V and J calls and clone size follow that table, whereas D and trimming were derived from the DNA. This table holds about 66,000 clones, around 82% found once. V and J are TRBV30 and TRBJ1-5; no clear D. The sequence came from a man between 60 and 70 years old with acute or convalescent COVID-19. Sequencing used peripheral blood. For the CDR3, the DNA is TGTGCCTGGAGTGTAAGGGAGAATCAGCCCCAGCATTTT. It encodes CAWSVRENQPQHF.